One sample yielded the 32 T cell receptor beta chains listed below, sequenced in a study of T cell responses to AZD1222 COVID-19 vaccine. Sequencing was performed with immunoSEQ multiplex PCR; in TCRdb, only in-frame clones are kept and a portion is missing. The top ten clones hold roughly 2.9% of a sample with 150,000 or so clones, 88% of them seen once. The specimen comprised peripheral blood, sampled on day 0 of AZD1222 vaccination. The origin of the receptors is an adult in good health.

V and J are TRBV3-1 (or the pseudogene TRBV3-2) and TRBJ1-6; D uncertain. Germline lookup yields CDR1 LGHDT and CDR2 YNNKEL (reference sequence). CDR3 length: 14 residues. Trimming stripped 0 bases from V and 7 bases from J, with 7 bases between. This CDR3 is CASSQDKRNSPLHF. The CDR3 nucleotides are TGTGCCAGCAGCCAAGATAAGCGGAATTCACCCCTCCACTTT.

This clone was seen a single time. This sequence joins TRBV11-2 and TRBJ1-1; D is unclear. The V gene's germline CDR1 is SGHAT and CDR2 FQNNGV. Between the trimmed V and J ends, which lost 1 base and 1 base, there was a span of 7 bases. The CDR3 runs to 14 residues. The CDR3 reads CASSLGLGNTEAFF. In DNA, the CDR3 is TGTGCCAGCAGCTTAGGCCTCGGGAACACTGAAGCTTTCTTT.

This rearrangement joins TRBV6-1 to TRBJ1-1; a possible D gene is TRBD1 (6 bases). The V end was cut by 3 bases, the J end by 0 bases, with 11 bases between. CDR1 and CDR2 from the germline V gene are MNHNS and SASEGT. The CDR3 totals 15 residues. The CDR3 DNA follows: TGTGCCAGCAGTGAGAGGACAGAGATGAACACTGAAGCTTTCTTT. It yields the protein CASSERTEMNTEAFF.

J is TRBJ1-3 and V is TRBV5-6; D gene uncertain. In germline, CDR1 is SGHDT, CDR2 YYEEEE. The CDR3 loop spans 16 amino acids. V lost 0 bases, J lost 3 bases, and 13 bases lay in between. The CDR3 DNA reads TGTGCCAGCAGCTTGGTGGCACAGCTAGGTGGAAACACCATATATTTT. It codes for CASSLVAQLGGNTIYF.

CDR3 in amino acids: CASSSSGTGDNEQFF. CDR3 DNA: TGCGCCAGCAGCTCATCCGGGACAGGTGACAATGAGCAGTTCTTC. This chain joins TRBV5-1 and TRBJ2-1, with 8 bases identical to TRBD1. Germline V gene data show CDR1 as SGHRS and CDR2 as YFSETQ. J was trimmed by 5 bases and V by 3 bases; bases with no gene match: 7. The CDR3 has 15 amino acids.

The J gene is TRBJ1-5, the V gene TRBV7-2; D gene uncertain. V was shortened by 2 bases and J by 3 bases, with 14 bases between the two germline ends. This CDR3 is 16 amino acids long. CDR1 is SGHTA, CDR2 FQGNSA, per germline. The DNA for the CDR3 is TGTGCCAGCAGCTTAAATCCGGGTAGGGTCAATCAGCCCCAGCATTTT. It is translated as CASSLNPGRVNQPQHF.

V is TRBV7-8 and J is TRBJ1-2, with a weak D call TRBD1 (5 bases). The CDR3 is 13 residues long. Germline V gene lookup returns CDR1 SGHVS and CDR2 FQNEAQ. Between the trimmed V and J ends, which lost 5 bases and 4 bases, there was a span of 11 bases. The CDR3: CASSAGGTYGYTF. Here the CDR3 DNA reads TGTGCCAGCAGCGCGGGGGGGACCTATGGCTACACCTTC.

CDR3 sequence: CASSLGGQETQYF. The CDR3 nucleotides read TGTGCCAGCAGCTTGGGCGGACAAGAGACCCAGTACTTC. The chain links TRBV5-4 to TRBJ2-5, with no clear D. V lost 0 bases, J lost 2 bases, and 5 bases lay in between. CDR3 length: 13 amino acids. Germline V gives CDR1 SGHNT, CDR2 YYREEE (reference sequence). Filled out from reference TRBV5-4 and TRBJ2-5, the complete variable domain reads ETGVTQSPTHLIKTRGQQVTLRCSSQSGHNTVSWYQQALGQGPQFIFQYYREEENGRGNFPPRFSGLQFPNYSSELNVNALELDDSALYLCASSLGGQETQYFGPGTRLLVL.

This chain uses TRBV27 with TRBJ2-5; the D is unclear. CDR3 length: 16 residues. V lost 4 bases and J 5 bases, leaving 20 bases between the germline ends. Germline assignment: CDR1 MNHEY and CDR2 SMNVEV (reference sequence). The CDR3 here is CASSSQDYYTLETQYF. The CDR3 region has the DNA TGTGCCAGCAGTTCCCAGGATTACTACACTCTGGAGACCCAGTACTTC.

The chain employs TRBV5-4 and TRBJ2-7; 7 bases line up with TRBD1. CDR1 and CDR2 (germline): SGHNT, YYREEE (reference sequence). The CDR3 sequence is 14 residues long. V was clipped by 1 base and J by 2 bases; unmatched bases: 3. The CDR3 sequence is CASSLTQGPYEQYF. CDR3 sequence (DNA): TGTGCCAGCAGCTTGACACAGGGGCCCTACGAGCAGTACTTC.

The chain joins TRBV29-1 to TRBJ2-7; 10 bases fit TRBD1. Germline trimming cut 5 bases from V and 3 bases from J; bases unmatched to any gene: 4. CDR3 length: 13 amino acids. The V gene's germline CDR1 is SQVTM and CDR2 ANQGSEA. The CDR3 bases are TGCAGCGTTAGACAGGGGGCTCACTACGAGCAGTACTTC. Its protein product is CSVRQGAHYEQYF.

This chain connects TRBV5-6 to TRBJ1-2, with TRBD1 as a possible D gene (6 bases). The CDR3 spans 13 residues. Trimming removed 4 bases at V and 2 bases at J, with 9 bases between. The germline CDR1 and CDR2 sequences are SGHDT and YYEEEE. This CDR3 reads CASSPTGNYGYTF. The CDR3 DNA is TGTGCCAGCAGCCCTACAGGGAACTATGGCTACACCTTC.

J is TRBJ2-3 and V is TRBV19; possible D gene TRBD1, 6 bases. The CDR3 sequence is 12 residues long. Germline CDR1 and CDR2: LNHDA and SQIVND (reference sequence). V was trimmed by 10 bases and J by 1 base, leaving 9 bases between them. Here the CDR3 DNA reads TGTGCCACTTCAGGGGGCACAGATACGCAGTATTTT. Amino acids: CATSGGTDTQYF.

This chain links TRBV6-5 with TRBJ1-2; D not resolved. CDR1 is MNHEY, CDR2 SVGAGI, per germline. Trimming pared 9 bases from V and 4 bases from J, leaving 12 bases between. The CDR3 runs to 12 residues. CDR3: CASRETPYGYTF. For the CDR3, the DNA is TGTGCCAGTCGAGAAACCCCCTATGGCTACACCTTC.

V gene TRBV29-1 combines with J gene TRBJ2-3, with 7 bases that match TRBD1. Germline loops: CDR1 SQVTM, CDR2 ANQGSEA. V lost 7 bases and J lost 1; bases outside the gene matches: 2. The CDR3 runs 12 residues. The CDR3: CSGGTGTDTQYF. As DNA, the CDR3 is TGCAGCGGAGGGACAGGCACAGATACGCAGTATTTT.

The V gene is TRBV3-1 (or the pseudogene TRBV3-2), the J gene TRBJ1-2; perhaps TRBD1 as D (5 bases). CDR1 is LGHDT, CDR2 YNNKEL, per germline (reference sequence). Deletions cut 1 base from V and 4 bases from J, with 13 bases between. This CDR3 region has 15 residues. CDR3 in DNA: TGTGCCAGCAGCCAAGTGGCGGGGGGAATCTATGGCTACACCTTC. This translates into CASSQVAGGIYGYTF.

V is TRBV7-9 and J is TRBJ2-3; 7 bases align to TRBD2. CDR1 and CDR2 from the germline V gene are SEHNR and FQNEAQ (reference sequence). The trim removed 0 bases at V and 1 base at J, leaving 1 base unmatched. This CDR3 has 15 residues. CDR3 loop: CASSLASGGTDTQYF. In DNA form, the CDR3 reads TGTGCCAGCAGCTTAGCGAGCGGGGGCACAGATACGCAGTATTTT.

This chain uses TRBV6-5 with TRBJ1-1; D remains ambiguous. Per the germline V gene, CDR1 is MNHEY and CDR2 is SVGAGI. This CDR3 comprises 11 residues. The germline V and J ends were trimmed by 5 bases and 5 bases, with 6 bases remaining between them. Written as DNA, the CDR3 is TGTGCCAGCAGTCACAATACTGAAGCTTTCTTT. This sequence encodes CASSHNTEAFF.

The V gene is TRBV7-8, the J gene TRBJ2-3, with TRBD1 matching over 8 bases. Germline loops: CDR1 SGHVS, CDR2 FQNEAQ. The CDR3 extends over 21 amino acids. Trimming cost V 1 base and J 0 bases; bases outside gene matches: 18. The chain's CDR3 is CASSLDVSGGTPLPSTDTQYF. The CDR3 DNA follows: TGTGCCAGCAGCTTAGATGTGTCAGGGGGCACCCCCCTCCCTAGCACAGATACGCAGTATTTT.

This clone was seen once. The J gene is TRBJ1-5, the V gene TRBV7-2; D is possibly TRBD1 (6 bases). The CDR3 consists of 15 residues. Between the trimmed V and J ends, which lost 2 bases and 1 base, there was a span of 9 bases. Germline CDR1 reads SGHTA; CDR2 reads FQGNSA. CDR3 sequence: CASSLQGQSNQPQHF. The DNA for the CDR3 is TGTGCCAGCAGCTTACAGGGACAAAGCAATCAGCCCCAGCATTTT. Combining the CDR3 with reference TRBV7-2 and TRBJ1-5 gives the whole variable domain GAGVSQSPSNKVTEKGKDVELRCDPISGHTALYWYRQSLGQGLEFLIYFQGNSAPDKSGLPSDRFSAERTGGSVSTLTIQRTQQEDSAVYLCASSLQGQSNQPQHFGDGTRLSIL.

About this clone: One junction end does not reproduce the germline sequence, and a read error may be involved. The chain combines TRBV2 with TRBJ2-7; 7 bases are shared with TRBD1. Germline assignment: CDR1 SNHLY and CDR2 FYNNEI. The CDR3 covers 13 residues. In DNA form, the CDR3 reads TGTGCCAGCACGACAGGGACCCTAAACGAACAGTACTTC. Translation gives CASTTGTLNEQYF. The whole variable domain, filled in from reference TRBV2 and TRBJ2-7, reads EPEVTQTPSHQVTQMGQEVILRCVPISNHLYFYWYRQILGQKVEFLVSFYNNEISEKSEIFDDQFSVERPDGSNFTLKIRSTKLEDSAMYFCASTTGTLNEQYFGPGTRLTVT.

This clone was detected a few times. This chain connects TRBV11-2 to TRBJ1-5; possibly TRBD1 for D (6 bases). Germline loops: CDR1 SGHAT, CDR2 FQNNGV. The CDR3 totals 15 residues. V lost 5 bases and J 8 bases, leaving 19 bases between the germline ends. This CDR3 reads CASSPGERGGEPQHF. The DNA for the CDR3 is TGTGCCAGCAGCCCGGGCGAAAGAGGGGGTGAGCCCCAGCATTTT.

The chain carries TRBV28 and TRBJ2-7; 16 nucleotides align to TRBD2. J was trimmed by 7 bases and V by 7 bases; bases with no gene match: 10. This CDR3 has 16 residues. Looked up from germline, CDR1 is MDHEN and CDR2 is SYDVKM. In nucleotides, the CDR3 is TGTGCCAGCATTGCTCCGGGACTAGCGGGGGGGGATGAGCAGTACTTC. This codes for CASIAPGLAGGDEQYF. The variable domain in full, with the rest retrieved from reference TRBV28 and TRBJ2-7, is DVKVTQSSRYLVKRTGEKVFLECVQDMDHENMFWYRQDPGLGLRLIYFSYDVKMKEKGDIPEGYSVSREKKERFSLILESASTNQTSMYLCASIAPGLAGGDEQYFGPGTRLTVT.

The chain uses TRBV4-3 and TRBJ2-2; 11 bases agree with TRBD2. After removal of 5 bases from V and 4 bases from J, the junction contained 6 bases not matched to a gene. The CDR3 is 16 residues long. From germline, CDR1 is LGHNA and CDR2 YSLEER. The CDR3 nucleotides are TGCGCCAGCAGCACCACTAGCGGGGGATCCACCGGGGAGCTGTTTTTT. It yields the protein CASSTTSGGSTGELFF.

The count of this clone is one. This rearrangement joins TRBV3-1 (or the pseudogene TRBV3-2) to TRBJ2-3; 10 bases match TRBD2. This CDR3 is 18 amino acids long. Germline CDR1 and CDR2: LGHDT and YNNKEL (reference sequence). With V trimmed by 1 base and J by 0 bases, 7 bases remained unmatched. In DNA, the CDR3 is TGTGCCAGCAGCCAAGTTAGCGGGGGGTTGACTAGCACAGATACGCAGTATTTT. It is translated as CASSQVSGGLTSTDTQYF.

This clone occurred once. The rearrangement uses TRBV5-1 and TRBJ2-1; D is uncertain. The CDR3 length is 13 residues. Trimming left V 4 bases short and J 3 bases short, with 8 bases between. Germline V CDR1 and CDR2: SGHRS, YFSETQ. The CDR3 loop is CASSRVDYNEQFF. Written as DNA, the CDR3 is TGCGCCAGCAGCCGGGTTGACTACAATGAGCAGTTCTTC. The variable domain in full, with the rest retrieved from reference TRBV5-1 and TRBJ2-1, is KAGVTQTPRYLIKTRGQQVTLSCSPISGHRSVSWYQQTPGQGLQFLFEYFSETQRNKGNFPGRFSGRQFSNSRSEMNVSTLELGDSALYLCASSRVDYNEQFFGPGTRLTVL.

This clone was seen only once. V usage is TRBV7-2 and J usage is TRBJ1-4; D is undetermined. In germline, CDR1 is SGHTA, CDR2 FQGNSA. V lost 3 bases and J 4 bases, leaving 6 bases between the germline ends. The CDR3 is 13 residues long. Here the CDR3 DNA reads TGTGCCAGCAGCTTTGGGGTTAATGAAAAACTGTTTTTT. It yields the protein CASSFGVNEKLFF. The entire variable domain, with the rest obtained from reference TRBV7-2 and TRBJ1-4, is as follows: GAGVSQSPSNKVTEKGKDVELRCDPISGHTALYWYRQSLGQGLEFLIYFQGNSAPDKSGLPSDRFSAERTGGSVSTLTIQRTQQEDSAVYLCASSFGVNEKLFFGSGTQLSVL.

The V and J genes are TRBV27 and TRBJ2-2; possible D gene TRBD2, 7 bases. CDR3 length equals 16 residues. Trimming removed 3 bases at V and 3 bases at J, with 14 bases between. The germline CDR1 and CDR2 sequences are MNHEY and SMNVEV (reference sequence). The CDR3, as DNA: TGTGCCAGCAGTTTGCGGGGGCGCTTGGACACCGGGGAGCTGTTTTTT. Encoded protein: CASSLRGRLDTGELFF.

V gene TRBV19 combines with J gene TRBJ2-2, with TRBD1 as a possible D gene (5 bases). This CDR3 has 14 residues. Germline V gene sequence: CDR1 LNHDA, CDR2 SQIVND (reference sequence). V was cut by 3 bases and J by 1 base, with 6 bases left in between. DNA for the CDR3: TGTGCCAGTAGTATGCAGGGGAACACCGGGGAGCTGTTTTTT. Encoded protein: CASSMQGNTGELFF.

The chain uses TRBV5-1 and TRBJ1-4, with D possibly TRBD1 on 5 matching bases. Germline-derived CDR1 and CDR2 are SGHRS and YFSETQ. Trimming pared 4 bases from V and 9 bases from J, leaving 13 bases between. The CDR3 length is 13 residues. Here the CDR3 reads CASSPGADKKLFF. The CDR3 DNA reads TGCGCCAGCAGCCCTGGGGCGGATAAAAAACTGTTTTTT.

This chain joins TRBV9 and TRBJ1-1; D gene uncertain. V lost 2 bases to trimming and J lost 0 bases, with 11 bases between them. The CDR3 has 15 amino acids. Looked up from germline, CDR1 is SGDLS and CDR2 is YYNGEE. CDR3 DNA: TGTGCCAGCAGCGTTCAGGCCGACATGAACACTGAAGCTTTCTTT. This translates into CASSVQADMNTEAFF. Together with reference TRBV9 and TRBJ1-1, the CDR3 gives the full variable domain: DSGVTQTPKHLITATGQRVTLRCSPRSGDLSVYWYQQSLDQGLQFLIQYYNGEERAKGNILERFSAQQFPDLHSELNLSSLELGDSALYFCASSVQADMNTEAFFGQGTRLTVV.

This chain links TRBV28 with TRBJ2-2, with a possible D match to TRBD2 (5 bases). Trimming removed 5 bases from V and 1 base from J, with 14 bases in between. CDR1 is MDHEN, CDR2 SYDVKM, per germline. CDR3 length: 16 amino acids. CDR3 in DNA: TGTGCCAGCAGTCCCCGGGGAGCGGTGAACACCGGGGAGCTGTTTTTT. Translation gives CASSPRGAVNTGELFF.